The present entry profiles one T cell receptor beta chain with its context. Its antigen is unknown. The junction does not match germline at one end; this may be a read error. The data derive from a study of Ad26.COV2.S vaccination and SARS-CoV-2 variants. Study-wide points: Measurements of TCR breadth and depth may have given underestimates of the total T cell responses.

Sequencing used immunoSEQ multiplex PCR; TCRdb keeps in-frame clones, though not all of them. The data contain around 320,000 clones, just over 85% of them singletons. The treatment: 15 to 20 received Ad26.COV2.S at low or high dose, single or two shots; about 5 received placebo; per-sample allocation not given. Samples were taken on day 63 after the first vaccine or placebo injection. Looked up from germline, CDR1 is MGHDK and CDR2 is SYGVNS. This CDR3 has 10 residues. The input for sequencing was peripheral blood, taken in a trial of Ad26.COV2.S vaccine versus placebo. The receptor comes from a person aged 18 to 65 who received the Ad26.COV2.S COVID-19 vaccine or a placebo. The genes are TRBV25-1 and TRBJ2-7; D possibly matches TRBD1 or TRBD2 (7 bases each). The CDR3 DNA sequence: TGTGCCAGCGGGGAGGGGACAGCAGACTTC. This translates into CASGEGTADF.